The rows below give T cell receptor beta chains drawn from one sample of a study of cytomegalovirus exposure and HLA in healthy donors. Profiling relied on immunoSEQ multiplex PCR, and the TCRdb table lists in-frame clones only, not all of them. The sample shows some 190,000 clones, 81% of them seen only once. Specimen: PBMCs. Source of these receptors: a middle-aged man in good health and CMV-seropositive. Each CDR3 is given without its conserved first and last residue. The order of the fields is J gene, V gene, clone size, CDR3 protein. A row's size may be missing; if present it is once, few, many or a size class.

J: TRBJ2-2; V: TRBV10-3; size: NA; CDR3: AISAVRQGNTGELF
J: TRBJ2-1; V: TRBV19; size: NA; CDR3: ASSIGLASGEQF
J: TRBJ2-3; V: TRBV15; size: NA; CDR3: ATSIFKQGWDTDTQY
J: TRBJ2-1; V: TRBV29-1; size: NA; CDR3: SVSRGTYNEQF
J: TRBJ1-1; V: TRBV6-6; size: NA; CDR3: ASGRAEAF
J: TRBJ1-2; V: TRBV5-1; size: NA; CDR3: ASSGGTESLNYGYT
J: TRBJ1-4; V: TRBV2; size: NA; CDR3: ASSEAAAGGLPEKLF
J: TRBJ2-7; V: TRBV27; size: NA; CDR3: ASSPQAGAPEEQY
J: TRBJ2-2; V: TRBV19; size: NA; CDR3: ASLEYTGELF
J: TRBJ1-6; V: TRBV10-3; size: NA; CDR3: ASSEQGDNSPLH
J: TRBJ1-2; V: TRBV28; size: many; CDR3: ASSVTGTPKTGYGYT
J: TRBJ2-3; V: TRBV9; size: once; CDR3: ASSGGPLGTDTQY
J: TRBJ2-7; V: TRBV19; size: NA; CDR3: ASKIAGGPYEQY
J: TRBJ1-5; V: TRBV27; size: NA; CDR3: ASSLTGENQPQH
J: TRBJ2-3; V: TRBV21-1; size: NA; CDR3: ASSTSGVGAGGGTDTQY
J: TRBJ1-5; V: TRBV2; size: NA; CDR3: ASSPPTGGNQPQH
J: TRBJ2-7; V: TRBV5-4; size: NA; CDR3: ASSFSAPGTGGYEQY
J: TRBJ2-3; V: TRBV7-9; size: NA; CDR3: ASSLGGGFTDTQY
J: TRBJ2-7; V: TRBV29-1; size: NA; CDR3: SVVTGSSYEQY
J: TRBJ1-6; V: TRBV7-9; size: NA; CDR3: ASSLVGGSNSPLH
J: TRBJ2-7; V: TRBV18; size: NA; CDR3: ASSPRDRGGEQY
J: TRBJ1-2; V: TRBV27; size: few; CDR3: ASRSDIARGYT
J: TRBJ1-1; V: TRBV7-9; size: NA; CDR3: ASSQEQGFTEAF
J: TRBJ2-1; V: TRBV20-1; size: NA; CDR3: SGSRGDEQF
J: TRBJ2-5; V: TRBV9; size: NA; CDR3: ASSVAGTSGETQY
J: TRBJ2-7; V: TRBV2; size: NA; CDR3: ASRETGNGEQY
J: TRBJ1-1; V: TRBV28; size: once; CDR3: ATEGGIKTEAF
J: TRBJ1-5; V: TRBV10-3; size: NA; CDR3: AISESGGGAGSNQPQH
J: TRBJ1-2; V: TRBV28; size: NA; CDR3: ASSLFGQGGVNYGYT
J: TRBJ2-7; V: TRBV5-6; size: NA; CDR3: ASSVQGGLSYEQY
J: TRBJ1-1; V: TRBV6-5; size: NA; CDR3: AISIQKNTEAF
J: TRBJ2-5; V: TRBV19; size: NA; CDR3: ASSILGGRETQY
J: TRBJ2-7; V: TRBV19; size: NA; CDR3: ASSTPGTGIYEQY
J: TRBJ2-2; V: TRBV10-1; size: NA; CDR3: ASSEPKSGFNSNTGELF
J: TRBJ1-5; V: TRBV2; size: NA; CDR3: ASSGRDRGQPQH
J: TRBJ2-7; V: TRBV2; size: NA; CDR3: ASSPPGHPYEQY
J: TRBJ2-7; V: TRBV5-4; size: NA; CDR3: ASSSMTSGDSYEQY
J: TRBJ2-1; V: TRBV27; size: NA; CDR3: ASHLATGGRGLNEQF
J: TRBJ1-1; V: TRBV2; size: few; CDR3: ASSSLPGGSNTEAF
J: TRBJ2-3; V: TRBV7-8; size: NA; CDR3: ASSPRQGAKDTQY
J: TRBJ2-2; V: TRBV5-6; size: NA; CDR3: ASSPGKRGYTGELF
J: TRBJ1-2; V: TRBV28; size: NA; CDR3: ASRAGPTYT
J: TRBJ1-1; V: TRBV9; size: NA; CDR3: ASSVDRGNTEAF
J: TRBJ1-2; V: TRBV10-3; size: NA; CDR3: AISELPGDGYT
J: TRBJ2-5; V: TRBV5-1; size: NA; CDR3: ASSLVAGGPQETQY
J: TRBJ2-1; V: TRBV19; size: NA; CDR3: ASSMAGEVNEQF
J: TRBJ2-2; V: TRBV6-1; size: NA; CDR3: ATRGQGRTGELF
J: TRBJ2-2; V: TRBV7-9; size: NA; CDR3: ASSPGLAGAAGELF
J: TRBJ2-5; V: TRBV9; size: NA; CDR3: ASSPRISGGQETQY
J: TRBJ1-2; V: TRBV11-2; size: NA; CDR3: ASSPHPGDYGYT
J: TRBJ2-6; V: TRBV27; size: NA; CDR3: ASSPRAGGVMGANVLT
J: TRBJ2-5; V: TRBV5-6; size: NA; CDR3: ASTRPGGEETQY
J: TRBJ1-6; V: TRBV2; size: NA; CDR3: ASTQGTSYNSPLH
J: TRBJ1-5; V: TRBV28; size: NA; CDR3: ASNRENQPQH
J: TRBJ2-1; V: TRBV4-2; size: NA; CDR3: ASSQDPGPTSGGSYNEQF
J: TRBJ1-5; V: TRBV12-5; size: NA; CDR3: ASGLVQWKSNQPQH
J: TRBJ1-5; V: TRBV15; size: NA; CDR3: ATSRYRDINQPQH
J: TRBJ1-1; V: TRBV30; size: few; CDR3: AWIPGGTAVTEAF